This T cell receptor beta chain was captured in a study of regulatory T cells in long-lasting Graves disease. General observations from the study: Accuracy might have suffered from few samples.

This CDR3 spans 16 amino acids. From germline, CDR1 is SGHAT and CDR2 FQNNGV. J lost 7 bases, V lost 5 bases, and 15 bases had no gene match. Documented time point: newly diagnosed GD, antithyroid drugs for less than 3 months. Scientists built the TCR library using RNA that was extracted from PBMCs. Recruitment took place at an endocrinology department in Xi'an, China. About this clonotype itself: Its target is not known.

According to the study, TCR beta libraries were built with iRepertoire HTBI primers and CDR3-region Arm-PCR. TCRdb re-called the multiplex PCR reads through MiXCR, storing one row per CDR3 protein. The data contain 320,000 or so distinct CDR3 sequences, approximately 20% of them singletons. This chain links TRBV11-2 with TRBJ2-7; 9 nucleotides match TRBD1. The sequence derives from a female donor with Graves disease. Here the sequenced sample was peripheral blood mononuclear cells (PBMCs), taken at new diagnosis, from a patient treated with antithyroid drugs. The CDR3 reads CASSHDPRTGVQEQYF. In nucleotides, the CDR3 is TGTGCCAGCAGCCACGACCCCCGGACAGGGGTACAGGAGCAGTACTTC.